These T cell receptor beta chains were read from a single sample in a study of T-cell reconstitution after alpha-beta-depleted transplantation in children. TCRdb fed the PCR reads into MiXCR, producing one record per CDR3 protein. The sample lists a few hundred thousand distinct CDR3 sequences; 10% to 15% were seen once. This specimen was PBMCs, mostly from graft donor cells, taken 360 days after TCRalphabeta/CD19-depleted stem cell transplant. These receptors all stem from a male patient aged 5 to 17 who had a stem cell transplant for acute myeloid leukemia, so the T cells may come from the graft donor. The CDR3 runs from the conserved cysteine through the conserved F or W. A D gene is named only where the DNA matches it firmly. Rows give clone size only sometimes, using once, few, many, or a class for an expanded clone.

few	TRBV12-3/TRBV12-4	-	TRBJ2-5	CASSLGGTPGETQYF	TGTGCCAGCAGTTTAGGCGGGACCCCGGGGGAGACCCAGTACTTC
few	TRBV29-1	-	TRBJ2-7	CSVGLGSRYEQYF	TGCAGCGTTGGGCTTGGCAGCCGTTACGAGCAGTACTTC
few	TRBV12-3/TRBV12-4	-	TRBJ1-2	CASSFGDNYGYTF	TGTGCCAGCAGTTTCGGGGATAACTATGGCTACACCTTC
few	TRBV12-3/TRBV12-4	-	TRBJ2-5	CASSLRVGQTETQYF	TGTGCCAGCAGTCTAAGGGTGGGTCAGACAGAGACCCAGTACTTC
few	TRBV28	-	TRBJ2-7	CASSFGLGGSNEQYF	TGTGCCAGCAGTTTTGGGCTCGGGGGATCCAACGAGCAGTACTTC
-	TRBV28	TRBD2	TRBJ2-7	CASSQPGLAGGVQYF	TGTGCCAGCAGTCAGCCGGGACTAGCGGGAGGGGTGCAGTACTTC
many	TRBV4-3	TRBD1	TRBJ2-7	CASSHRWTGSEQYF	TGCGCCAGCAGCCATAGGTGGACAGGGTCCGAGCAGTACTTC
few	TRBV6-4	-	TRBJ2-3	CASSSSGVGADTQYF	TGTGCCAGCAGTTCCTCAGGGGTGGGAGCAGATACGCAGTATTTT
few	TRBV12-3/TRBV12-4	-	TRBJ2-5	CASSSGLGTQYF	TGTGCCAGCAGCTCAGGGCTGGGGACCCAGTACTTC
few	TRBV6-2/TRBV6-3	-	TRBJ2-3	CASSYSKDTQYF	TGTGCCAGCAGTTACTCGAAAGATACGCAGTATTTT
many	TRBV7-9	TRBD2	TRBJ2-7	CASSFPLQRGSSYEQYF	TGTGCCAGCAGCTTCCCCTTGCAGCGGGGTAGCTCCTACGAGCAGTACTTC
-	TRBV7-2	-	TRBJ2-3	CASSSRGPDTQYF	TGTGCCAGCAGCTCCCGTGGCCCAGATACGCAGTATTTT
few	TRBV6-2/TRBV6-3	-	TRBJ2-7	CASRLWISNEQYF	TGTGCCAGCAGGTTGTGGATCAGCAACGAGCAGTACTTC
-	TRBV14	-	TRBJ2-5	CASSQGLTVQETQYF	TGTGCCAGCAGCCAAGGTCTGACAGTCCAAGAGACCCAGTACTTC
few	TRBV6-5	-	TRBJ2-1	CASSYFRVWRAHSKASYNEQFF	TGTGCCAGCAGTTACTTCCGGGTCTGGCGGGCTCATTCAAAGGCCTCCTACAATGAGCAGTTCTTC
few	TRBV10-3	-	TRBJ2-3	CAISESGLGTDTQYF	TGTGCCATCAGTGAGTCTGGCCTAGGCACAGATACGCAGTATTTT
-	TRBV29-1	TRBD2	TRBJ2-3	CSAGGTSGYTQYF	TGCAGCGCGGGGGGGACTAGCGGCTATACGCAGTATTTT
many	TRBV28	TRBD1	TRBJ2-7	CASTTGTGNPGEYF	TGTGCCAGCACCACCGGGACAGGGAATCCCGGGGAGTACTTC
few	TRBV20-1	-	TRBJ2-4	CSATPKWVDIQYF	TGCAGTGCTACCCCCAAATGGGTGGACATTCAGTACTTC
few	TRBV5-1	-	TRBJ1-2	CASSWAKGQGYTF	TGCGCCAGCAGCTGGGCTAAGGGTCAGGGCTACACCTTC
few	TRBV24-1	-	TRBJ2-7	CATSDPRGDFYEQYF	TGTGCCACCAGTGACCCCCGCGGGGACTTCTACGAGCAGTACTTC
-	TRBV7-9	TRBD2	TRBJ2-5	CASSLGSGLAEETQYF	TGTGCCAGCAGCTTAGGTTCGGGACTAGCGGAAGAGACCCAGTACTTC
few	TRBV11-3	TRBD1	TRBJ2-5	CASSRGLSGTAEETQYF	TGTGCCAGCAGCAGGGGTCTTTCGGGGACAGCTGAAGAGACCCAGTACTTC
-	TRBV29-1	-	TRBJ2-1	CSPVRRSYNEQFF	TGCAGCCCGGTTAGGAGATCCTACAATGAGCAGTTCTTC
few	TRBV29-1	-	TRBJ2-3	CSVAASTTPSQYF	TGCAGCGTTGCGGCTAGCACCACTCCATCGCAGTATTTT